Included here is one T cell receptor (beta chain) sequence, with context. The method was immunoSEQ multiplex PCR; TCRdb's version includes in-frame clones alone and lacks a portion of them. The sample holds over 150,000 clones; roughly 90% are singletons and the top ten take roughly 7%. This sample was taken from a study of blood T cell repertoires in COVID-19. The trim removed 3 bases at V and 1 base at J, leaving 3 bases unmatched. There are 14 residues in the CDR3. CDR1 is MRHNA, CDR2 SNTAGT, per germline. This clonotype was sampled from a woman in her forties or fifties who had recovered from COVID-19. The J gene is TRBJ2-7, the V gene TRBV6-4, with 7 bases identical to TRBD2. Sequencing was performed on PBMCs or T cells enriched from blood (not recorded which). Here the CDR3 reads CASSESSGSYEQYF. CDR3 bases: TGTGCCAGCAGTGAGTCTAGCGGTTCCTACGAGCAGTACTTC.